This is a list of T cell receptor beta chains from one sample in a study of CD8 T cells in Susac syndrome. One entry per CDR3 protein, called by TCRdb with MiXCR from the immunoSEQ multiplex PCR reads. The sample has some 140,000 distinct CDR3 sequences, 95% seen once; the top ten hold about 0.18%. Source material: CD8+ T cells from PBMCs. The source of these receptors is a human donor with Susac syndrome. The CDR3 runs from the conserved cysteine through the conserved F or W. A D gene is named only where the DNA matches it firmly. Clone size is shown for a subset of rows, as once, few, many or a class of expanded clone.

D gene	CDR3 length	V gene	clone size	J gene	CDR3 DNA	CDR3 protein
TRBD1	15	TRBV12-3/TRBV12-4	.	TRBJ1-2	TGTGCCAGCAGCCCGGCGACAGGGGGCTCCTATGGCTACACCTTC	CASSPATGGSYGYTF
TRBD2	20	TRBV12-3/TRBV12-4	once	TRBJ2-3	TGTGCCAGCAGGACGGGTCTTCCTAGCGGACCACCTAAAGGAGAAGATACGCAGTATTTT	CASRTGLPSGPPKGEDTQYF
.	17	TRBV12-3/TRBV12-4	.	TRBJ2-3	TGTGCCAGCAGTCCGGTCTTTGGGGGAGACACCCAAGATACGCAGTATTTT	CASSPVFGGDTQDTQYF
.	12	TRBV2	.	TRBJ1-2	TGTGCCAGCATCACCCCCGGCTATGGCTACACCTTC	CASITPGYGYTF
TRBD1	14	TRBV18	.	TRBJ2-1	TGTGCCAGCGGAAGGACAGGGGGAGACAATGAGCAGTTCTTC	CASGRTGGDNEQFF
.	12	TRBV21-1	.	TRBJ1-1	TGTGTCTTACTCCACGGAAGGAGGGAAGCTTTCTTT	CVLLHGRREAFF
.	14	TRBV20-1	.	TRBJ1-5	TGCAGTGCTAGAAATTGGGATAGCAATCAGCCCCAGCATTTT	CSARNWDSNQPQHF
TRBD1	14	TRBV28	.	TRBJ2-1	TGTGCCAGCAGTTTGACAGGGCTGGTCCATGAGCAGTTCTTC	CASSLTGLVHEQFF
.	16	TRBV27	.	TRBJ1-1	TGTGCCAGCAGTTTATCTAACAGCCTAATGAACACTGAAGCTTTCTTT	CASSLSNSLMNTEAFF
.	14	TRBV28	.	TRBJ1-2	TGTGCCAGCTATACCCAGGGATGGAGGCAGGGCTACACCTTC	CASYTQGWRQGYTF
TRBD2	14	TRBV20-1	.	TRBJ2-1	TGCAGTGGCGAAAGCACTAGCGCCGACAATGAGCAGTTCTTC	CSGESTSADNEQFF
TRBD2	14	TRBV5-4	.	TRBJ2-1	TGTGCCAGCGGAGAGGGACTAGCGGGAGTAGAGCAGTTCTTC	CASGEGLAGVEQFF
.	13	TRBV5-4	.	TRBJ1-2	TGTGCCAGCAGCTCGACAGAGAGCTATGGCTACACCTTC	CASSSTESYGYTF
TRBD2	16	TRBV29-1	.	TRBJ2-3	TGCAGCGTCGAGGGGACTAGCGGGAAGTCCACAGATACGCAGTATTTT	CSVEGTSGKSTDTQYF
TRBD1	17	TRBV9	.	TRBJ1-2	TGTGCCAGCAGCGTAGTCCGGGACAGGGGGCTTCTTGATGGCTACACCTTC	CASSVVRDRGLLDGYTF
.	14	TRBV12-5	.	TRBJ2-7	TGTGCTAGTGGTTTTGGGGAGTCGGGCTACGAGCAGTACTTC	CASGFGESGYEQYF
.	14	TRBV10-3	.	TRBJ1-2	TGTGCCATCAGGCCGTCAGACAGCGACTATGGCTACACCTTC	CAIRPSDSDYGYTF
TRBD1	17	TRBV5-1	.	TRBJ2-3	TGCGCCAGCAGCTTGGCGGGGACAGGATCTAGCACAGATACGCAGTATTTT	CASSLAGTGSSTDTQYF
TRBD2	16	TRBV11-2	.	TRBJ2-1	TGTGCCAGCAGCTTAGGGTCTAGCGGGAGGGCTGTTGAGCAGTTCTTC	CASSLGSSGRAVEQFF
.	13	TRBV20-1	.	TRBJ1-2	TGCAGTGCTCCCCTAGTAGACAGCTATGGCTACACCTTC	CSAPLVDSYGYTF